Described below is a single TCR beta chain sequence and its context. Germline V gene lookup returns CDR1 SGHVS and CDR2 FNYEAQ. CDR3 size: 20 residues. The V and J ends lost 5 bases and 7 bases, in that order; junction bases with no gene match: 23. This sample was taken from a study of blood T cell repertoires in COVID-19. Clones were sequenced by immunoSEQ multiplex PCR, and TCRdb holds only the in-frame ones, with some missing. The sample lists around 190,000 clones; around 77% were seen once. This clonotype originated in a man aged 65-85 years with active or convalescent COVID-19. The V call is TRBV7-6, the J call TRBJ1-5; 10 nucleotides line up with TRBD1. Sequenced sample: peripheral blood. CDR3 loop: CASSPPSSRAKTGGDQPQHF. CDR3 in DNA: TGTGCCAGCAGCCCCCCATCCAGTCGGGCCAAGACAGGGGGCGACCAGCCCCAGCATTTT.